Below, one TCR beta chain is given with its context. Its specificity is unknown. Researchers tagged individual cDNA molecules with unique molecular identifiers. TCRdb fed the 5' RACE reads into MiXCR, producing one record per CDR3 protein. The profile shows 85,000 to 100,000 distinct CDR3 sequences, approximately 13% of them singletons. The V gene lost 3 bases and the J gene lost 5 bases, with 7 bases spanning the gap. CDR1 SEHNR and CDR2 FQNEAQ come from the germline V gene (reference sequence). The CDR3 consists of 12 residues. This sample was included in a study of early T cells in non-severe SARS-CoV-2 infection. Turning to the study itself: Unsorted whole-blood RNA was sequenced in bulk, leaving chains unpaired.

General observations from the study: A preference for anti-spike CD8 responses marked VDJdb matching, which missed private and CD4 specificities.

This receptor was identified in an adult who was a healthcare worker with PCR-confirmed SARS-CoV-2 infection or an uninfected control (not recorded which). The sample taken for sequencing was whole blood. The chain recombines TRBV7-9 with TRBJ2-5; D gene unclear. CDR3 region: CASSFATETQYF. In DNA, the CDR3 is TGTGCCAGCAGCTTTGCTACGGAGACCCAGTACTTC.